A single sample gave rise to the 5 T cell receptor beta chains below, sequenced in a study of blood T cell repertoires in COVID-19. Sequenced by immunoSEQ multiplex PCR; TCRdb stores in-frame clones only, minus some. The sample lists just over 300,000 clones; 80% to 90% were seen once. The specimen was PBMCs or T cells enriched from blood (not recorded which). These receptors were collected from a man aged 25 to 40 who had recovered from COVID-19.

As for this clone: Within the sample, other DNA sequences also encode this same CDR3. The rearrangement joins TRBV9 to TRBJ1-6; 8 positions match TRBD1. The CDR3 consists of 15 residues. Germline V lookup: CDR1 SGDLS, CDR2 YYNGEE. The junction had 4 bases not matched to a gene; V was cut back by 1 base and J by 7 bases. CDR3 sequence reads: CASSVLDRDNSPLHF. The CDR3 DNA is TGTGCCAGCAGCGTACTGGACAGGGACAATTCACCCCTCCACTTT.

J is TRBJ2-3 and V is TRBV7-8, with 9 bases matching TRBD2. Trimming removed 5 bases from V and 4 bases from J; junction bases left unmatched: 10. Germline CDR1 SGHVS, CDR2 FQNEAQ. The CDR3 is 16 residues long. Written as DNA, the CDR3 is TGTGCCAGCAGCAAGGGGGTAGCGGGGGATGCAGATACGCAGTATTTT. Residues: CASSKGVAGDADTQYF.

The count of this clone is one. The J gene is TRBJ1-6, the V gene TRBV5-4; D unresolved. The germline V gene encodes CDR1 SGHNT and CDR2 YYREEE (reference sequence). The V and J ends lost 4 bases and 14 bases respectively, with 13 bases between them. The CDR3 has 12 residues. The CDR3 nucleotides are TGTGCCAGCAGCGTAGACTCGGGGACCCTCCACTTT. Amino acid sequence: CASSVDSGTLHF. Together with reference TRBV5-4 and TRBJ1-6, the CDR3 gives the full variable domain: ETGVTQSPTHLIKTRGQQVTLRCSSQSGHNTVSWYQQALGQGPQFIFQYYREEENGRGNFPPRFSGLQFPNYSSELNVNALELDDSALYLCASSVDSGTLHFGNGTRLTVT.

The chain carries TRBV7-9 and TRBJ2-3; the D is unclear. V lost 3 bases to trimming and J lost 2 bases, with 9 bases between them. CDR1 is SEHNR, CDR2 FQNEAQ, per germline (reference sequence). This CDR3 comprises 14 residues. The CDR3 spells CASSFQTPTDTQYF. CDR3 bases: TGTGCCAGCAGCTTCCAGACTCCCACAGATACGCAGTATTTT.

The chain is built from TRBV6-6 and TRBJ2-7, with TRBD2 identical over 9 bases. In germline, CDR1 is MNHNY, CDR2 SVGAGI (reference sequence). Trimming cost V 2 bases and J 5 bases; bases outside gene matches: 10. This CDR3 has 16 amino acids. CDR3 region: CASSYQLAGGPNEQYF. The CDR3 DNA reads TGTGCCAGCAGTTACCAGCTGGCGGGGGGGCCTAACGAGCAGTACTTC.